Shown below are 19 T cell receptor beta chains from a single sample sequenced in a study of cytomegalovirus exposure and HLA in healthy donors. PCR amplification relied on 60 Vbeta primers (plus 13 Jbeta primers). Libraries were prepared by immunoSEQ multiplex PCR; TCRdb keeps only in-frame clonotypes and omits some of them. In the table there are roughly 140,000 clones, 60% to 80% of which are singletons. The specimen was PBMCs. These receptors all come from a woman between 45 and 65 years old in good health and CMV-seronegative.

This chain links TRBV25-1 with TRBJ2-3; TRBD2 agrees at 7 bases. Germline assignment: CDR1 MGHDK and CDR2 SYGVNS. J lost 6 bases, V lost 1 base, and 16 bases had no gene match. The CDR3 sequence is 18 residues long. This CDR3 is CASSELLLGAGHRDTQYF. DNA for the CDR3: TGTGCCAGCAGTGAATTATTGCTCGGAGCGGGGCACCGGGATACGCAGTATTTT. The full variable domain, completed using reference TRBV25-1 and TRBJ2-3, is EADIYQTPRYLVIGTGKKITLECSQTMGHDKMYWYQQDPGMELHLIHYSYGVNSTEKGDLSSESTVSRIRTEHFPLTLESARPSHTSQYLCASSELLLGAGHRDTQYFGPGTRLTVL.

The genes are TRBV25-1 and TRBJ2-1; 9 positions agree with TRBD1. The germline V gene encodes CDR1 MGHDK and CDR2 SYGVNS. The CDR3 contains 16 residues. With 3 bases clipped from V and 6 bases from J, the junction kept 9 bases outside the gene matches. CDR3 sequence reads: CASSEVGGQGFNEQFF. DNA of the CDR3: TGTGCCAGCAGTGAGGTAGGGGGACAGGGATTCAATGAGCAGTTCTTC.

The chain carries TRBV19 and TRBJ2-7, with D possibly matching TRBD1 (8 bases). The germline CDR1 and CDR2 sequences are LNHDA and SQIVND (reference sequence). This CDR3 comprises 15 residues. The V end lost 5 bases, the J end lost 3 bases, and 17 bases lay between the germline ends. The CDR3 loop is CASSVNRGGLYEQYF. The CDR3 nucleotides are TGTGCCAGTAGTGTAAACAGGGGGGGGCTCTACGAGCAGTACTTC.

A word on this clone: Germline and junction disagree at one end, which may indicate a read error. The V call is TRBV7-6, the J call TRBJ2-1; TRBD2 matches 7 bases. Germline assignment: CDR1 SGHVS and CDR2 FNYEAQ. This CDR3 has 14 amino acids. This chain's CDR3 is CASSLAGADNEQFF. CDR3 coding DNA: TGTGCTAGCAGCCTTGCGGGAGCGGACAATGAGCAGTTCTTC.

Remarks on this clone: The junction does not match germline at one end; this may be a read error. J is TRBJ2-1 and V is TRBV7-7, with D possibly TRBD1 on 6 matching bases. This CDR3 comprises 13 residues. Germline assignment: CDR1 SSHAT and CDR2 FNYEAQ (reference sequence). The CDR3 DNA sequence: TGTGCTAGCAGCAGGGACATATACAATGAGCAGTTCTTC. It yields the protein CASSRDIYNEQFF.

This clone was seen only once. The gene calls are TRBV5-1 and TRBJ2-1; 12 bases agree with TRBD2. The CDR3 is made up of 15 amino acids. V gave up 1 base and J gave up 4 bases; unmatched junction bases: 0. Germline V gives CDR1 SGHRS, CDR2 YFSETQ. DNA of the CDR3: TGCGCCAGCAGCTTGCTAGCGGGGGGGTACAATGAGCAGTTCTTC. Amino acid sequence: CASSLLAGGYNEQFF.

This clone was observed a few times. The J gene is TRBJ1-2, the V gene TRBV4-1; the match to TRBD1 covers 7 bases. This CDR3 spans 15 amino acids. From germline, CDR1 is MGHRA and CDR2 YSYEKL. After removal of 0 bases from V and 4 bases from J, the junction contained 5 bases not matched to a gene. This chain's CDR3 is CASSQDRTGPYGYTF. The DNA for the CDR3 is TGCGCCAGCAGCCAAGATCGGACAGGTCCCTATGGCTACACCTTC.

The chain couples TRBV6-1 to TRBJ2-3, with 11 positions matching TRBD2. The V gene's germline CDR1 is MNHNS and CDR2 SASEGT. Losses at the gene ends were 3 bases for V and 6 bases for J; bases not matched to a gene: 8. The CDR3 has 16 residues. CDR3 sequence: CASSDRLAGTGDTQYF. The CDR3 bases are TGTGCCAGCAGTGACCGACTAGCGGGGACCGGGGATACGCAGTATTTT.

Of note for this clone: Other DNA sequences in this specimen translate into the identical CDR3. V and J are TRBV11-2 and TRBJ1-3; D remains ambiguous. This CDR3 spans 14 amino acids. Looked up from germline, CDR1 is SGHAT and CDR2 is FQNNGV. Trimming shortened V by 1 base and J by 0 bases, and 4 bases separated the two germline ends. The CDR3: CASSLGSSGNTIYF. For the CDR3, the DNA is TGTGCCAGCAGCTTAGGCAGCTCTGGAAACACCATATATTTT.

The chain combines TRBV19 with TRBJ1-4, with a tentative D call TRBD1 (6 bases). Germline V gene lookup returns CDR1 LNHDA and CDR2 SQIVND (reference sequence). Trimming took 5 bases from V and 0 from J, leaving 10 bases between them. The CDR3 runs to 15 residues. CDR3 sequence reads: CASSARGATNEKLFF. As DNA, the CDR3 is TGTGCCAGTAGTGCCAGGGGTGCAACTAATGAAAAACTGTTTTTT.

The chain links TRBV10-3 to TRBJ2-3; 10 bases align to TRBD2. Germline V gene lookup returns CDR1 ENHRY and CDR2 SYGVKD. The CDR3 runs to 16 residues. V gave up 4 bases and J gave up 2 bases; unmatched junction bases: 6. The CDR3 protein is CAISGLAGEPTDTQYF. CDR3 DNA: TGTGCCATCAGTGGTCTAGCGGGGGAGCCCACAGATACGCAGTATTTT.

The CDR3 DNA follows: TGTGCCAGCACCCCGGCGGGCGGACAGGGTATTGCGTACCCCGCTTCACCCCTCCACTTT. It is translated as CASTPAGGQGIAYPASPLHF. V gene TRBV28 combines with J gene TRBJ1-6; TRBD1 agrees at 8 bases. Germline V gives CDR1 MDHEN, CDR2 SYDVKM. This CDR3 comprises 20 residues. Trimming at V came to 7 bases and at J to 9 bases, leaving 26 bases not matched to a gene.

The chain has TRBV27 and TRBJ1-6, with TRBD1 matching over 9 bases. CDR1 MNHEY and CDR2 SMNVEV come from the germline V gene (reference sequence). CDR3 length: 17 residues. The trim removed 3 bases at V and 3 bases at J, leaving 6 bases unmatched. CDR3 nucleotides: TGTGCCAGCAGTTTCCGGACAGGGGAGGACTATAATTCACCCCTCCACTTT. This translates into CASSFRTGEDYNSPLHF.

This clone occurred a few times. The rearrangement links TRBV7-9 to TRBJ1-1; D not resolved. From germline, CDR1 is SEHNR and CDR2 FQNEAQ (reference sequence). The CDR3 sequence is 12 residues long. The V end lost 4 bases, the J end lost 5 bases, and 8 bases lay between the germline ends. The CDR3 spells CASSSLFTEAFF. The CDR3 DNA reads TGTGCCAGCAGCTCATTGTTTACTGAAGCTTTCTTT. Full variable domain (remainder filled in from reference TRBV7-9 and TRBJ1-1): DTGVSQNPRHKITKRGQNVTFRCDPISEHNRLYWYRQTLGQGPEFLTYFQNEAQLEKSRLLSDRFSAERPKGSFSTLEIQRTEQGDSAMYLCASSSLFTEAFFGQGTRLTVV.

This clone was detected a few times. The V and J genes are TRBV19 and TRBJ2-7, with 7 bases aligning to TRBD1. J lost 7 bases, V lost 5 bases, and 14 bases had no gene match. This CDR3 has 15 residues. The germline CDR1 and CDR2 sequences are LNHDA and SQIVND (reference sequence). CDR3 sequence reads: CASSPLDRSVGEQYF. The CDR3 DNA reads as TGTGCCAGTAGTCCCTTGGACAGGTCTGTGGGGGAGCAGTACTTC. The full variable domain, rest sourced from reference TRBV19 and TRBJ2-7, is DGGITQSPKYLFRKEGQNVTLSCEQNLNHDAMYWYRQDPGQGLRLIYYSQIVNDFQKGDIAEGYSVSREKKESFPLTVTSAQKNPTAFYLCASSPLDRSVGEQYFGPGTRLTVT.

This clone occurred once. The J gene is TRBJ1-4, the V gene TRBV7-9, with a tentative D call TRBD1 (5 bases). The CDR3 loop spans 14 amino acids. Germline V lookup: CDR1 SEHNR, CDR2 FQNEAQ (reference sequence). V lost 2 bases and J lost 8, with 12 bases in between. Written as DNA, the CDR3 is TGTGCCAGCAGCTTATCGCAGGGATTCGAAAAACTGTTTTTT. Its translation is CASSLSQGFEKLFF.

The rearrangement joins TRBV10-3 to TRBJ1-2, with 10 bases fitting TRBD1. The CDR3 runs 13 residues. The germline CDR1 and CDR2 sequences are ENHRY and SYGVKD. V lost 4 bases to trimming and J lost 8 bases; unmatched junction nucleotides: 4. The CDR3 coding sequence is TGTGCCATCAGTGCGGGGACAGGGGACGGCTACACCTTC. Translating it yields CAISAGTGDGYTF.

The genes are TRBV27 and TRBJ2-7; D is possibly TRBD1 (6 bases). The CDR3 is made up of 16 amino acids. V lost 0 bases and J lost 0, with 12 bases in between. CDR1 is MNHEY, CDR2 SMNVEV, per germline (reference sequence). CDR3: CASSLSARGTSYEQYF. The CDR3 DNA sequence: TGTGCCAGCAGTTTATCGGCCAGGGGTACCTCCTACGAGCAGTACTTC.

V usage is TRBV19 and J usage is TRBJ2-1, with TRBD2 identical over 13 bases. Per the germline V gene, CDR1 is LNHDA and CDR2 is SQIVND (reference sequence). Trimming removed 0 bases from V and 4 bases from J; junction bases left unmatched: 0. This CDR3 has 16 residues. CDR3 nucleotide sequence: TGTGCCAGTAGTATAGAACTAGCGGGGGGGTACAATGAGCAGTTCTTC. Translated: CASSIELAGGYNEQFF.